The T cell receptor beta chain described here comes from a study of T cell responses to AZD1222 COVID-19 vaccine. Study findings and constraints: Sampling captured repertoires only after the peak T cell response. Seropositive status at baseline applied to only 6 or 7 AZD1222 recipients. In a largely white British group with more females than males, clonal diversity was possibly underestimated.

Germline lookup yields CDR1 SGDLS and CDR2 YYNGEE. V trimming: 4 bases; J trimming: 0 bases; junction bases outside the gene matches: 8. This CDR3 region has 17 residues. Of note for this clone: Antigen specificity is unknown.

Generated by immunoSEQ multiplex PCR, the TCRdb table keeps only in-frame clones and is missing some. This sample has some 180,000 clones, with approximately 90% found just once. The chain couples TRBV9 to TRBJ2-3; TRBD2 matches 10 bases. This clonotype was sampled from an adult who received the AZD1222 COVID-19 vaccine. Sequenced here: peripheral blood, sampled 28 days after the second AZD1222 dose. As DNA, the CDR3 is TGTGCCAGCAGCCCCCGGACTAGCGGAACTAGCACAGATACGCAGTATTTT. Translation gives CASSPRTSGTSTDTQYF. Complete variable domain (other parts from reference TRBV9 and TRBJ2-3): DSGVTQTPKHLITATGQRVTLRCSPRSGDLSVYWYQQSLDQGLQFLIQYYNGEERAKGNILERFSAQQFPDLHSELNLSSLELGDSALYFCASSPRTSGTSTDTQYFGPGTRLTVL.